This is a list of T cell receptor beta chains from one sample in a study of T cell responses to AZD1222 COVID-19 vaccine. The assay was immunoSEQ multiplex PCR, and TCRdb's table has in-frame clones only and misses some. This sample has 100,000 to 150,000 clones, with 70% to 90% found just once. The material sequenced was peripheral blood, taken on day 0 of AZD1222 vaccination. The receptor set was obtained from an adult in good health. Both conserved end residues are part of each CDR3. D genes are given only for firm matches. The size of a clone is reported for some rows only, either as once, few or many, or as a class for expanded clones.

cdr3_length: 14
clone_size: NA
j_call: TRBJ2-7
v_call: TRBV28
d_call: NA
cdr3_aa: CASSLTLLSYEQYF
cdr3_nt: TGTGCCAGCAGTTTAACCCTCCTCTCCTACGAGCAGTACTTC

cdr3_length: 17
clone_size: NA
j_call: TRBJ1-2
v_call: TRBV5-1
d_call: NA
cdr3_aa: CASRETGHPRGNYGYTF
cdr3_nt: TGCGCCAGCCGGGAAACGGGACATCCAAGAGGGAACTATGGCTACACCTTC

cdr3_length: 11
clone_size: once
j_call: TRBJ2-7
v_call: TRBV7-9
d_call: NA
cdr3_aa: CASSQKNEQYF
cdr3_nt: TGTGCCAGCAGCCAAAAAAACGAGCAGTACTTC

cdr3_length: 16
clone_size: NA
j_call: TRBJ2-2
v_call: TRBV6-6
d_call: NA
cdr3_aa: CASSVPGGGVPGELFF
cdr3_nt: TGTGCCAGCAGTGTACCAGGGGGAGGCGTCCCCGGGGAGCTGTTTTTT

cdr3_length: 14
clone_size: once
j_call: TRBJ1-5
v_call: TRBV28
d_call: NA
cdr3_aa: CASSLPWGNQPQHF
cdr3_nt: TGTGCCAGCAGTTTGCCCTGGGGCAATCAGCCCCAGCATTTT

cdr3_length: 15
clone_size: NA
j_call: TRBJ1-1
v_call: TRBV7-9
d_call: NA
cdr3_aa: CASHPDRGLNTEAFF
cdr3_nt: TGTGCCAGCCATCCCGATCGGGGTCTTAACACTGAAGCTTTCTTT

cdr3_length: 14
clone_size: NA
j_call: TRBJ2-3
v_call: TRBV19
d_call: TRBD2
cdr3_aa: CASKETSGPEAQYF
cdr3_nt: TGTGCCAGTAAGGAGACTAGCGGACCCGAGGCGCAGTATTTT

cdr3_length: 11
clone_size: NA
j_call: TRBJ2-1
v_call: TRBV7-9
d_call: NA
cdr3_aa: CASSPQDVQFF
cdr3_nt: TGTGCCAGCAGCCCCCAGGATGTGCAGTTCTTC

cdr3_length: 15
clone_size: NA
j_call: TRBJ2-7
v_call: TRBV3-1/TRBV3-2
d_call: TRBD2
cdr3_aa: CASSQGLAEGYEQYF
cdr3_nt: TGTGCCAGCAGCCAAGGACTAGCGGAGGGCTACGAGCAGTACTTC

cdr3_length: 13
clone_size: NA
j_call: TRBJ1-4
v_call: TRBV7-6
d_call: TRBD1
cdr3_aa: CASGDRAMEKLFF
cdr3_nt: TGTGCCAGCGGCGACAGGGCCATGGAAAAACTGTTTTTT

cdr3_length: 16
clone_size: NA
j_call: TRBJ2-3
v_call: TRBV6-2/TRBV6-3
d_call: TRBD2
cdr3_aa: CASSLLAGGDTDTQYF
cdr3_nt: TGTGCCAGCAGCCTCTTAGCGGGGGGGGACACAGATACGCAGTATTTT

cdr3_length: 12
clone_size: few
j_call: TRBJ2-7
v_call: TRBV29-1
d_call: NA
cdr3_aa: CSVRGSSYEQYF
cdr3_nt: TGCAGCGTGAGGGGGAGCTCCTACGAGCAGTACTTC

cdr3_length: 15
clone_size: NA
j_call: TRBJ2-3
v_call: TRBV4-1
d_call: TRBD2
cdr3_aa: CASSPSSGSTDTQYF
cdr3_nt: TGCGCCAGCAGCCCGTCTAGCGGGAGCACAGATACGCAGTATTTT

cdr3_length: 15
clone_size: NA
j_call: TRBJ2-1
v_call: TRBV2
d_call: TRBD2
cdr3_aa: CASSERLAAYNEQFF
cdr3_nt: TGTGCCAGCAGTGAAAGACTAGCAGCCTACAATGAGCAGTTCTTC

cdr3_length: 13
clone_size: many
j_call: TRBJ2-3
v_call: TRBV6-4
d_call: NA
cdr3_aa: CASSVSETDTQYF
cdr3_nt: TGTGCCAGCAGTGTCTCGGAGACAGATACGCAGTATTTT

cdr3_length: 13
clone_size: NA
j_call: TRBJ1-1
v_call: TRBV5-5
d_call: TRBD1
cdr3_aa: CASSLQGGTEAFF
cdr3_nt: TGTGCCAGCAGCCTACAGGGGGGCACTGAAGCTTTCTTT

cdr3_length: 15
clone_size: NA
j_call: TRBJ2-7
v_call: TRBV29-1
d_call: TRBD2
cdr3_aa: CSVQWASGRALEQYF
cdr3_nt: TGCAGCGTCCAGTGGGCTAGCGGGAGGGCCTTAGAGCAGTACTTC

cdr3_length: 16
clone_size: NA
j_call: TRBJ2-1
v_call: TRBV16
d_call: NA
cdr3_aa: CASSQFYSGGTNEQFF
cdr3_nt: TGTGCCAGCAGCCAATTTTACAGCGGTGGGACCAATGAGCAGTTCTTC

cdr3_length: 15
clone_size: NA
j_call: TRBJ2-5
v_call: TRBV19
d_call: TRBD2
cdr3_aa: CASSIRTRAGEPQYF
cdr3_nt: TGTGCCAGTAGTATAAGGACTCGGGCGGGGGAACCCCAGTACTTC

cdr3_length: 12
clone_size: NA
j_call: TRBJ2-3
v_call: TRBV3-1/TRBV3-2
d_call: NA
cdr3_aa: CASSQGTDTQYF
cdr3_nt: TGTGCCAGCAGCCAGGGGACGGATACGCAGTATTTT

cdr3_length: 14
clone_size: NA
j_call: TRBJ2-7
v_call: TRBV27
d_call: TRBD1
cdr3_aa: CASSRQGFAYEQYF
cdr3_nt: TGTGCCAGCAGTCGACAGGGTTTCGCCTACGAGCAGTACTTC

cdr3_length: 12
clone_size: NA
j_call: TRBJ1-2
v_call: TRBV7-9
d_call: NA
cdr3_aa: CASSLSEVRYTF
cdr3_nt: TGTGCCAGCAGCTTATCGGAAGTGCGGTACACCTTC

cdr3_length: 14
clone_size: NA
j_call: TRBJ2-5
v_call: TRBV2
d_call: TRBD1
cdr3_aa: CASTDGQGRETQYF
cdr3_nt: TGTGCCAGCACCGACGGACAGGGCCGAGAGACCCAGTACTTC

cdr3_length: 16
clone_size: NA
j_call: TRBJ1-3
v_call: TRBV3-1/TRBV3-2
d_call: NA
cdr3_aa: CASSQDLSSSGNTIYF
cdr3_nt: TGTGCCAGCAGCCAAGATCTCTCCAGCTCTGGAAACACCATATATTTT

cdr3_length: 12
clone_size: NA
j_call: TRBJ1-3
v_call: TRBV7-2
d_call: NA
cdr3_aa: CASSSTRNTIYF
cdr3_nt: TGTGCCAGCAGCTCTACCAGAAACACCATATATTTT

cdr3_length: 14
clone_size: NA
j_call: TRBJ2-1
v_call: TRBV7-2
d_call: TRBD2
cdr3_aa: CASSSSGGRIGQFF
cdr3_nt: TGTGCCAGCAGCTCCTCCGGCGGGAGAATTGGGCAGTTCTTC

cdr3_length: 18
clone_size: NA
j_call: TRBJ2-2
v_call: TRBV3-1/TRBV3-2
d_call: TRBD1
cdr3_aa: CASSQAASGTANTGELFF
cdr3_nt: TGTGCCAGCAGCCAAGCTGCCTCCGGGACAGCGAACACCGGGGAGCTGTTTTTT

cdr3_length: 13
clone_size: once
j_call: TRBJ1-1
v_call: TRBV20-1
d_call: NA
cdr3_aa: CSASPQMNTEAFF
cdr3_nt: TGCAGTGCTAGTCCACAGATGAACACTGAAGCTTTCTTT

cdr3_length: 13
clone_size: NA
j_call: TRBJ1-2
v_call: TRBV7-8
d_call: TRBD1
cdr3_aa: CASSFGTGTGYTF
cdr3_nt: TGTGCCAGCAGCTTCGGGACAGGGACCGGCTACACCTTC